This T cell receptor (beta chain) was documented in a study of T cell responses to AZD1222 COVID-19 vaccine. Whole-study results and caveats: Every sample of the repertoires postdated the peak T cell response.

The method was immunoSEQ multiplex PCR; TCRdb's version includes in-frame clones alone and lacks a portion of them. This table has some 190,000 clones, about nine tenths appearing once. For this clone: The antigen is undetermined.

The germline CDR1 and CDR2 sequences are SEHNR and FQNEAQ (reference sequence). The CDR3 totals 13 residues. Trimming cost V 1 base and J 9 bases, with 10 bases left between them. The rearrangement uses TRBV7-9 and TRBJ2-1; D gene uncertain. The starting material was peripheral blood, obtained 28 days after the second AZD1222 dose. This TCR derives from an adult who received the AZD1222 COVID-19 vaccine. The CDR3 DNA reads as TGTGCCAGCAGCTTAGATTCCGGCGGTGAGCAGTTCTTC. It translates to CASSLDSGGEQFF.